This entry lists 20 T cell receptor beta chains sequenced from one sample in a study of T-cell memory formation after mild COVID-19. TCRdb re-called the 5' RACE reads through MiXCR, storing one row per CDR3 protein. Here the sample spans hundreds of thousands of distinct CDR3 sequences, roughly 21% being singletons. Sequenced sample: PBMCs or a T cell subset sorted from them (not recorded which). The receptors were gathered from an adult woman who had mild COVID-19 (a few samples of this study predate the infection). Cell type and time point are not known.

This chain links TRBV24-1 with TRBJ1-1; no definite D call. With 7 bases removed from V and 7 bases from J, the gap between germline ends came to 12 bases. The CDR3 spans 12 residues. Germline lookup yields CDR1 KGHDR and CDR2 SFDVKD. CDR3 protein: CATSSRTGEAFF. The CDR3 bases are TGTGCCACCAGCTCGAGGACGGGTGAAGCTTTCTTT.

This chain links TRBV20-1 with TRBJ2-2; D not certain. The germline V and J ends were trimmed by 0 bases and 1 base, with 9 bases remaining between them. There are 15 residues in the CDR3. Germline loops: CDR1 DFQATT, CDR2 SNEGSKA (reference sequence). This CDR3 reads CSARDRVLNTGELFF. In nucleotides, the CDR3 is TGCAGTGCTAGAGATCGTGTGCTGAACACCGGGGAGCTGTTTTTT.

The gene calls are TRBV12-3 or TRBV12-4 and TRBJ2-6, with D possibly TRBD1 on 6 matching bases. V lost 3 bases to trimming and J lost 3 bases, with 21 bases between them. The CDR3 runs 19 residues. The CDR3 DNA sequence: TGTGCCAGCAGTTTGGGTTACGAGATGGGGGCATTTGGGGCCAACGTCCTGACTTTC. It codes for CASSLGYEMGAFGANVLTF.

The chain joins TRBV20-1 to TRBJ1-1; D is undetermined. Germline assignment: CDR1 DFQATT and CDR2 SNEGSKA (reference sequence). CDR3 length: 14 amino acids. Trimming removed 6 bases at V and 4 bases at J, with 18 bases between. The CDR3 sequence: CSASGSGIITEAFF. CDR3 sequence (DNA): TGCAGTGCCAGTGGGTCGGGGATTATCACTGAAGCTTTCTTT.

This clonotype was seen a handful of times. The chain uses TRBV19 and TRBJ2-2, with 9 bases aligning to TRBD2. V lost 6 bases and J lost 4; bases outside the gene matches: 6. CDR1 and CDR2 (germline): LNHDA, SQIVND (reference sequence). The CDR3 extends over 15 amino acids. CDR3 nucleotide sequence: TGTGCCAGTAGGGGGTCTAGCGGGACCACCGGGGAGCTGTTTTTT. It specifies CASRGSSGTTGELFF.

The gene calls are TRBV2 and TRBJ1-5; 10 nucleotides match TRBD1. CDR1 and CDR2 (germline): SNHLY, FYNNEI. V shed 4 bases, J shed 7 bases, and the junction held 7 bases outside the gene matches. The CDR3 is 15 amino acids. CDR3 nucleotides: TGTGCCAGCAGTGTCCGGGACAGGGGTGGACAGCCCCAGCATTTT. Protein product: CASSVRDRGGQPQHF.

The rearrangement joins TRBV6-6 to TRBJ2-1; D uncertain. This CDR3 has 13 residues. The V and J ends lost 0 bases and 7 bases respectively, with 7 bases between them. CDR1 and CDR2 from the germline V gene are MNHNY and SVGAGI (reference sequence). In DNA, the CDR3 is TGTGCCAGCAGTTACTCGATACCTAATGAGCAGTTCTTC. Amino acid sequence: CASSYSIPNEQFF.

About this clonotype: The junction shows a germline mismatch at one end, possibly a read error. This sequence joins TRBV4-1 and TRBJ1-5, with TRBD1 matching 7 bases. This CDR3 spans 17 amino acids. Germline CDR1 and CDR2: MGHRA and YSYEKL. Written as DNA, the CDR3 is TGCGCCAGCAGAGACATTGACAGGGACTATAGCACTCAGCCCCAGCATTTT. Translating it yields CASRDIDRDYSTQPQHF.

V is TRBV15 and J is TRBJ2-7; 9 bases match TRBD2. This CDR3 has 13 residues. The V segment lost 1 base and the J segment 6 bases; nucleotides outside the gene matches: 1. CDR1 is LNHNV, CDR2 YYDKDF, per germline (reference sequence). CDR3 amino acids: CATSRASGVEQYF. The DNA of the CDR3 is TGTGCCACCAGCAGAGCTAGCGGGGTCGAGCAGTACTTC.

The chain is built from TRBV12-3 or TRBV12-4 and TRBJ1-5; 7 bases fit TRBD1. The CDR3 extends over 14 amino acids. V shed 7 bases and J 5 bases; nucleotides not matched to a gene: 8. CDR3 loop: CASKLQGYDQPQHF. CDR3 nucleotide sequence: TGTGCCAGCAAATTACAGGGGTACGATCAGCCCCAGCATTTT.

The chain uses TRBV9 and TRBJ2-7; 8 bases map to TRBD1. The germline gives CDR1 SGDLS, CDR2 YYNGEE. V lost 5 bases to trimming and J lost 2 bases; unmatched junction nucleotides: 6. The length of the CDR3 is 14 residues. The CDR3 DNA is TGTGCCAGCAGTGAACGGGACAGGCCCTACGAGCAGTACTTC. Its translation: CASSERDRPYEQYF.

This clonotype has a handful of counts. In DNA, the CDR3 is TGTGCCAGCAGCTTAGCGACTGGACAGTACTACGAGCAGTACTTC. Protein sequence: CASSLATGQYYEQYF. The chain carries TRBV7-8 and TRBJ2-7; possible D gene TRBD1, 6 bases. The germline gives CDR1 SGHVS, CDR2 FQNEAQ. The CDR3 runs 15 residues. Trimming took 0 bases from V and 3 from J, leaving 12 bases between them.

The rearrangement links TRBV4-3 to TRBJ1-6; 7 bases agree with TRBD1. CDR3 length: 16 amino acids. From germline, CDR1 is LGHNA and CDR2 YSLEER. The J segment lost 10 bases and the V segment lost 2 bases, leaving 11 bases of the junction unmatched. The CDR3 reads CASSQRGGRGSSPLHF. CDR3 in DNA: TGCGCCAGCAGCCAAAGAGGGGGCAGGGGAAGCTCACCCCTCCACTTT.

The rearrangement uses TRBV5-1 and TRBJ1-1; D is unresolved. Trimming cost V 1 base and J 3 bases, with 7 bases left between them. The germline V gene has CDR1 SGHRS and CDR2 YFSETQ. This CDR3 has 13 residues. As DNA, the CDR3 is TGCGCCAGCAGCTTGTCGGTGGACACTGAAGCTTTCTTT. It yields the protein CASSLSVDTEAFF.

This clonotype has just a few counts. The gene calls are TRBV7-3 and TRBJ1-1; D is ambiguous. The germline V gene encodes CDR1 SGHTA and CDR2 FQGTGA. The CDR3 is 14 residues long. V lost 0 bases to trimming and J lost 5 bases, with 10 bases between them. CDR3 DNA: TGTGCCAGCAGCTTAACCCACGGGGTAACTGAAGCTTTCTTT. Its protein is CASSLTHGVTEAFF.

This clonotype was found a few times. V and J are TRBV12-3 or TRBV12-4 and TRBJ1-1; D unresolved. CDR3 length equals 17 residues. The V gene lost 5 bases and the J gene lost 4 bases, with 23 bases spanning the gap. CDR3 region: CASSEAVASVLGTEAFF. The CDR3 DNA reads TGTGCCAGCAGTGAGGCGGTGGCCTCAGTGCTAGGCACTGAAGCTTTCTTT.

This clonotype has just a few counts. This chain links TRBV5-1 with TRBJ1-6, with D uncertain. The CDR3 contains 17 residues. Germline assignment: CDR1 SGHRS and CDR2 YFSETQ. Deletions cut 3 bases from V and 7 bases from J, with 20 bases between. The CDR3 DNA reads TGCGCCAGCAGCTCACGATCGCAAAACAGTGGGAATTCACCCCTCCACTTT. Amino acid sequence: CASSSRSQNSGNSPLHF.

The V call is TRBV12-3 or TRBV12-4, the J call TRBJ2-1; D unclear. Trimming left V 3 bases short and J 8 bases short, with 11 bases between. This CDR3 has 13 amino acids. The CDR3 nucleotides read TGTGCCAGCAGTTTTGTCGATTTTCATGAGCAGTTCTTC. As protein: CASSFVDFHEQFF.

The genes are TRBV20-1 and TRBJ2-1; 11 positions match TRBD2. The CDR3 has 17 amino acids. The germline V gene has CDR1 DFQATT and CDR2 SNEGSKA (reference sequence). Losses at the gene ends were 2 bases for V and 1 base for J; bases not matched to a gene: 7. CDR3 in DNA: TGCAGTGCTAGAACCCGGACTAGCGGGTCATCCTACAATGAGCAGTTCTTC. This codes for CSARTRTSGSSYNEQFF.

The chain has TRBV20-1 and TRBJ2-1; the match to TRBD1 covers 9 bases. Germline CDR1 and CDR2: DFQATT and SNEGSKA (reference sequence). J lost 3 bases, V lost 5 bases, and 8 bases had no gene match. The CDR3 covers 15 residues. CDR3 region: CSAPGQGRGYNEQFF. DNA of the CDR3: TGCAGTGCTCCGGGACAGGGCAGAGGCTACAATGAGCAGTTCTTC.